These T cell receptor beta chains were read from a single sample in a study of post-analysis software for immune sequencing data. TCRdb called the PCR reads again in MiXCR, with one record for every CDR3 protein. The sample carries fewer than 550,000 distinct CDR3 sequences, 30% to 40% recorded once. Input material: blood. All receptors derive from a girl aged 2 to 17 with multiple sclerosis. Each CDR3 is given with its conserved first and last residue. A D gene is named only where the DNA matches it firmly. Size is omitted from some rows. Given values are once, few, many or a class for expanded clones.

J gene | CDR3 length | D gene | V gene | clone size | CDR3 protein | CDR3 DNA
TRBJ1-2 | 16 | TRBD1 | TRBV20-1 | - | CSAAQTGTGGFYGYTF | TGCAGTGCTGCTCAAACGGGGACAGGGGGCTTCTATGGCTACACCTTC
TRBJ2-1 | 18 | TRBD2 | TRBV7-2 | few | CASSLGFGLAGGSGEQFF | TGTGCCAGCAGCTTAGGGTTCGGACTAGCGGGGGGATCAGGTGAGCAGTTCTTC
TRBJ1-2 | 15 | TRBD1 | TRBV7-9 | few | CASSFDRGRGYGYTF | TGTGCCAGCAGCTTCGACAGGGGGCGTGGGTATGGCTACACCTTC
TRBJ1-1 | 17 | TRBD1 | TRBV19 | - | CASSPFGQGAWNTEAFF | TGTGCCAGTAGCCCTTTCGGACAGGGGGCTTGGAACACTGAAGCTTTCTTT
TRBJ1-1 | 15 | TRBD1 | TRBV12-3/TRBV12-4 | - | CASSLRQGAQTEAFF | TGTGCCAGCAGTTTGAGACAGGGGGCGCAGACTGAAGCTTTCTTT
TRBJ2-1 | 13 | TRBD1 | TRBV2 | few | CASREDRYNEQFF | TGTGCCAGCAGGGAGGACAGGTACAATGAGCAGTTCTTC
TRBJ2-3 | 15 | TRBD2 | TRBV28 | - | CASKLAGAQGDTQYF | TGTGCCAGCAAACTAGCGGGGGCCCAAGGAGATACGCAGTATTTT
TRBJ2-1 | 12 | - | TRBV9 | - | CASSDGWNEQFF | TGTGCCAGCAGCGATGGCTGGAATGAGCAGTTCTTC
TRBJ2-3 | 15 | TRBD2 | TRBV5-5 | - | CASSNQRGCTDTQYF | TGCGCCAGCAGCAACCAGCGGGGCTGCACAGATACGCAGTATTTT
TRBJ2-7 | 15 | TRBD1 | TRBV25-1 | - | CASSDPGQGAYEQYF | TGTGCCAGCAGTGACCCGGGACAGGGGGCCTACGAGCAGTACTTC
TRBJ2-3 | 14 | TRBD1 | TRBV24-1 | - | CATWTGGPADTQYF | TGTGCCACTTGGACAGGGGGTCCGGCAGATACGCAGTATTTT
TRBJ1-4 | 16 | - | TRBV12-3/TRBV12-4 | - | CASSLQGSATNEKLFF | TGTGCCAGCAGCCTTCAAGGGTCTGCAACTAATGAAAAACTGTTTTTT
TRBJ2-1 | 17 | - | TRBV3-1 | - | CASSHPPGRTLYNEQFF | TGTGCCAGCAGCCACCCTCCGGGACGGACTCTTTACAATGAGCAGTTCTTC
TRBJ2-2 | 15 | - | TRBV5-1 | - | CASSSGVSGTGELFF | TGCGCCAGCAGCTCGGGGGTCTCCGGCACCGGGGAGCTGTTTTTT
TRBJ2-1 | 13 | - | TRBV10-3 | few | CAISEPTLDEQFF | TGTGCCATCAGTGAGCCGACCTTGGATGAGCAGTTCTTC
TRBJ2-7 | 17 | TRBD1 | TRBV5-6 | - | CASSSRTGLSSYNEQYF | TGTGCCAGCAGCTCGCGGACAGGCCTGAGCTCCTACAATGAGCAGTACTTC
TRBJ2-3 | 14 | - | TRBV10-3 | few | CATRGIASTDTQYF | TGTGCCACTCGGGGGATCGCTAGCACAGATACGCAGTATTTT
TRBJ2-7 | 15 | TRBD1 | TRBV5-6 | few | CASSLGQAFSYEQYF | TGTGCCAGCAGTCTGGGACAGGCCTTTTCCTACGAGCAGTACTTC
TRBJ2-3 | 14 | - | TRBV20-1 | - | CSASDRETTDTQYF | TGCAGTGCTAGTGATAGGGAGACAACAGATACGCAGTATTTT
TRBJ2-2 | 13 | TRBD1 | TRBV6-1 | - | CATRQGATGELFF | TGTGCCACGCGACAGGGGGCCACCGGGGAGCTGTTTTTT
TRBJ2-1 | 18 | TRBD2 | TRBV20-1 | once | CSARDMGLAGDSYNEQFF | TGCAGTGCTAGAGATATGGGACTAGCGGGAGACTCCTACAATGAGCAGTTCTTC
TRBJ2-7 | 15 | TRBD1 | TRBV10-3 | once | CAIRRGDRGIYEQYF | TGTGCCATCAGACGAGGGGACAGGGGGATTTACGAGCAGTACTTC
TRBJ2-5 | 15 | TRBD2 | TRBV7-3 | - | CASSPSGATGETQYF | TGTGCCAGCAGCCCTAGCGGGGCCACCGGGGAGACCCAGTACTTC
TRBJ2-5 | 14 | TRBD2 | TRBV12-3/TRBV12-4 | - | CASKGLGWEETQYF | TGTGCCAGCAAAGGACTAGGATGGGAAGAGACCCAGTACTTC
TRBJ2-1 | 17 | - | TRBV5-1 | - | CASSFILGASRYNEQFF | TGCGCCAGCAGCTTTATCCTGGGGGCTTCACGGTACAATGAGCAGTTCTTC
TRBJ2-2 | 13 | - | TRBV11-2 | few | CASSLDRTGELFF | TGTGCCAGCAGCTTAGATCGGACCGGGGAGCTGTTTTTT
TRBJ1-2 | 14 | - | TRBV12-3/TRBV12-4 | - | CASTPAGGNYGYTF | TGTGCCAGCACCCCGGCCGGGGGGAACTATGGCTACACCTTC
TRBJ1-1 | 14 | TRBD1 | TRBV6-1 | once | CASSELGQGAEAFF | TGTGCCAGCAGTGAATTAGGACAGGGCGCTGAAGCTTTCTTT
TRBJ2-3 | 15 | TRBD2 | TRBV29-1 | - | CSVEGGGAPTDTQYF | TGCAGCGTTGAGGGCGGGGGGGCCCCCACGGATACGCAGTATTTT
TRBJ2-6 | 19 | - | TRBV4-1 | few | CASSQDIGRILSGANVLTF | TGCGCCAGCAGCCAAGATATCGGCAGGATACTGTCTGGGGCCAACGTCCTGACTTTC
TRBJ2-1 | 16 | TRBD1 | TRBV6-5 | - | CASSRNRGISYNEQFF | TGTGCCAGCAGTCGCAACAGGGGAATCAGCTACAATGAGCAGTTCTTC
TRBJ2-1 | 15 | - | TRBV20-1 | - | CSARDSKSSYNEQFF | TGCAGTGCTAGAGATTCAAAGAGCTCCTACAATGAGCAGTTCTTC
TRBJ1-2 | 15 | TRBD1 | TRBV7-9 | few | CASSSDPGQGYGYTF | TGTGCCAGCAGCTCAGATCCGGGACAGGGTTATGGCTACACCTTC
TRBJ2-7 | 14 | - | TRBV18 | few | CASSPENFDGKQYF | TGTGCCAGCTCACCTGAAAACTTTGATGGGAAGCAGTACTTC
TRBJ2-5 | 13 | - | TRBV12-3/TRBV12-4 | many | CASSSTSDQLQYF | TGTGCCAGCAGTTCCACCTCGGACCAACTCCAGTACTTC
TRBJ2-5 | 15 | - | TRBV5-4 | few | CASSSRQGLKETQYF | TGTGCCAGCAGCTCGCGGCAGGGGTTGAAGGAGACCCAGTACTTC
TRBJ1-6 | 14 | - | TRBV12-3/TRBV12-4 | few | CASGRGSEESPLHF | TGTGCCAGCGGACGCGGGTCTGAGGAATCACCCCTCCACTTT
TRBJ1-4 | 16 | - | TRBV20-1 | - | CSASGQQGRGNEKLFF | TGCAGTGCTAGCGGACAACAGGGCCGTGGTAATGAAAAACTGTTTTTT
TRBJ2-5 | 15 | - | TRBV4-1 | few | CASSQESVRRETQYF | TGCGCCAGCAGCCAAGAATCCGTCAGGCGGGAGACCCAGTACTTC
TRBJ2-3 | 15 | - | TRBV5-1 | - | CASSPEGESTDTQYF | TGCGCCAGCAGCCCGGAGGGGGAATCCACAGATACGCAGTATTTT
TRBJ1-1 | 13 | TRBD1 | TRBV24-1 | - | CATNSGTGGEAFF | TGTGCCACTAACTCCGGGACAGGGGGTGAAGCTTTCTTT
TRBJ1-2 | 12 | - | TRBV29-1 | few | CSASKGVDGYTF | TGCAGCGCCTCAAAAGGGGTAGATGGCTACACCTTC
TRBJ1-6 | 15 | - | TRBV3-1 | - | CASSQVAGNNSPLHF | TGTGCCAGCAGCCAAGTCGCAGGGAATAATTCACCCCTCCACTTT
TRBJ1-2 | 14 | - | TRBV20-1 | - | CSAKGRDPNYGYTF | TGCAGTGCTAAGGGGAGGGATCCTAACTATGGCTACACCTTC
TRBJ1-1 | 13 | - | TRBV12-3/TRBV12-4 | - | CASSFGAPPEAFF | TGTGCCAGCAGTTTCGGGGCCCCCCCTGAAGCTTTCTTT
TRBJ1-2 | 15 | - | TRBV6-1 | few | CASRMQSLTNYGYTF | TGTGCCAGCAGAATGCAGAGTCTTACTAACTATGGCTACACCTTC
TRBJ2-2 | 17 | TRBD2 | TRBV7-2 | - | CASSLWGLAANTGELFF | TGTGCCAGCAGCTTATGGGGACTAGCGGCGAACACCGGGGAGCTGTTTTTT
TRBJ2-5 | 14 | TRBD2 | TRBV3-1 | - | CASSPATSKETQYF | TGTGCCAGCAGCCCTGCGACTAGCAAGGAGACCCAGTACTTC
TRBJ2-7 | 14 | TRBD2 | TRBV20-1 | few | CSAAGTRGFYEQYF | TGCAGTGCGGCCGGGACTAGAGGGTTCTACGAGCAGTACTTC